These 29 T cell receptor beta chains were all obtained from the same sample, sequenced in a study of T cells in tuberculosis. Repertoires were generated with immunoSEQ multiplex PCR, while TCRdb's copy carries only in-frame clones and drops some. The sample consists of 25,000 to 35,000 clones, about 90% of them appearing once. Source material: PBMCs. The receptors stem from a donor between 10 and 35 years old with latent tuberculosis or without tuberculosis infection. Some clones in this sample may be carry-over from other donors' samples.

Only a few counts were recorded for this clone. In DNA form, the CDR3 reads TGTGCCAGCAGTTTGACAGGGACCTATGGCTACACCTTC. This sequence encodes CASSLTGTYGYTF. The chain has TRBV6-5 and TRBJ1-2; 7 bases agree with TRBD1. Trimming cost V 4 bases and J 4 bases; bases outside gene matches: 3. This CDR3 region has 13 residues. The V gene's germline CDR1 is MNHEY and CDR2 SVGAGI.

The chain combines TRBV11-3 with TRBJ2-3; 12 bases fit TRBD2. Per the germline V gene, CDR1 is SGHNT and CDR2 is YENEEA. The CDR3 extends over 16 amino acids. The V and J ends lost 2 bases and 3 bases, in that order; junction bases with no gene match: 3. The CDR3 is CASSLLAGGPTDTQYF. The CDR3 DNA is TGTGCCAGCAGCTTACTAGCGGGGGGGCCAACAGATACGCAGTATTTT.

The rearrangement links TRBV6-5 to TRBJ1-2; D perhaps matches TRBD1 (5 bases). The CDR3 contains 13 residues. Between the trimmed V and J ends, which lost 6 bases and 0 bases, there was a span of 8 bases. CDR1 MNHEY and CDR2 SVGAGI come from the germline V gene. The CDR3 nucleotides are TGTGCCAGCAGGACAGAATCTAACTATGGCTACACCTTC. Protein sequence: CASRTESNYGYTF.

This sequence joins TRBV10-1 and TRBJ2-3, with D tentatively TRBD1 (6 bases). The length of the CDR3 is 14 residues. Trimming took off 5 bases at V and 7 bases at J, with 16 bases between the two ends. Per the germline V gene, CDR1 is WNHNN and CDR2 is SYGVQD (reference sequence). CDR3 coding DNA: TGCGCCAGCAGTCCGGGACAATCCCATTATACGCAGTATTTT. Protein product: CASSPGQSHYTQYF.

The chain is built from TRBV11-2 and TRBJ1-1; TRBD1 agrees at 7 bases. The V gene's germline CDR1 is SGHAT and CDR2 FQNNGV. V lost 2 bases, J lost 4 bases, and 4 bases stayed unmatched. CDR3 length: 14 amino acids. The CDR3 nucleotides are TGTGCCAGCAGCTTACAACAGGGGTTCACTGAAGCTTTCTTT. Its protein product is CASSLQQGFTEAFF.

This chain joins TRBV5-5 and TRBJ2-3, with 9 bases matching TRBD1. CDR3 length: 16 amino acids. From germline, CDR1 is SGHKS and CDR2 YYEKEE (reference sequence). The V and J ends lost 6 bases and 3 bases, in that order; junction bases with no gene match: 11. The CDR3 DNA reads TGTGCCAGCACCTCTTATCCGGACAGGGGAACAGATACGCAGTATTTT. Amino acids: CASTSYPDRGTDTQYF.

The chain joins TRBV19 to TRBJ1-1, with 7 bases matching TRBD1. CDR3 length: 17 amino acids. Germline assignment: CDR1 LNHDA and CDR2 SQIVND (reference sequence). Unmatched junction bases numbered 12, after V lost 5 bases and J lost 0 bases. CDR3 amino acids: CASSPGQVLKVNTEAFF. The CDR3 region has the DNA TGTGCCAGTAGTCCAGGACAGGTCCTAAAAGTGAACACTGAAGCTTTCTTT.

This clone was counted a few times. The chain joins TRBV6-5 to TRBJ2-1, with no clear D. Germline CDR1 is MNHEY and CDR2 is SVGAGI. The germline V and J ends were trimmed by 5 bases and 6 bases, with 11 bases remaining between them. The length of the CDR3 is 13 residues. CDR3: CASSETVGNEQFF. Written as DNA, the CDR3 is TGTGCCAGCAGTGAAACAGTGGGCAATGAGCAGTTCTTC.

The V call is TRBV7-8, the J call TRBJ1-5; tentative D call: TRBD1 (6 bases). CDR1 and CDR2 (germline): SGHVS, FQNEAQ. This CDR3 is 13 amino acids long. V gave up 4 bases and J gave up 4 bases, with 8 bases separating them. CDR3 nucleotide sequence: TGTGCCAGCAGCTACAGGGAAAATCAGCCCCAGCATTTT. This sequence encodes CASSYRENQPQHF.

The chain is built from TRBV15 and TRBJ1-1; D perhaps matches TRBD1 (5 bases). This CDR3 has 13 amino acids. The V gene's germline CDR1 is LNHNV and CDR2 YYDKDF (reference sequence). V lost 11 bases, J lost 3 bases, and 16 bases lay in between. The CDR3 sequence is CAPKGWGDTEAFF. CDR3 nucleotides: TGTGCCCCAAAGGGGTGGGGGGACACTGAAGCTTTCTTT.

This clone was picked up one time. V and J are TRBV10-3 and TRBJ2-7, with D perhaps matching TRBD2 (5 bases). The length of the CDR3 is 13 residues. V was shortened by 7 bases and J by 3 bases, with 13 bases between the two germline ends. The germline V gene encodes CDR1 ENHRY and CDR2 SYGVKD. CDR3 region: CAINREYDYEQYF. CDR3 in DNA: TGTGCCATCAATCGGGAATACGACTACGAGCAGTACTTC.

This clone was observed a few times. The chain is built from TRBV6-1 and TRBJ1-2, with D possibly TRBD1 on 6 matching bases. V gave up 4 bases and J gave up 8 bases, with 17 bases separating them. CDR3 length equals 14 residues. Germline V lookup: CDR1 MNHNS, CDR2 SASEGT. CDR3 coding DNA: TGTGCCAGCAGTGGCGGACAGTGGCTGAGAGGCTACACCTTC. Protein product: CASSGGQWLRGYTF.

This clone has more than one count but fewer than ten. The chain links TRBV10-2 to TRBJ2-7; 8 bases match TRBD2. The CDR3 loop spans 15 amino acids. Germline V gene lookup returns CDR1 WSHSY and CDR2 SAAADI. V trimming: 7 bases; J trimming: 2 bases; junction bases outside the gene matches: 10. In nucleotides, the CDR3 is TGCGCCAGCATTGGTCCGTCGGGACTAGCCTACGAGCAGTACTTC. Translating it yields CASIGPSGLAYEQYF.

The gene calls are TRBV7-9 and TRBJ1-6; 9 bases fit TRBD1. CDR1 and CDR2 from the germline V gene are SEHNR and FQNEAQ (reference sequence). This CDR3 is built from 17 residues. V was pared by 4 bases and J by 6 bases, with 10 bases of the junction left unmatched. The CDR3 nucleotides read TGTGCCAGCAGCTCATCGACAGGGGGGATCGGTAATTCACCCCTCCACTTT. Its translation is CASSSSTGGIGNSPLHF.

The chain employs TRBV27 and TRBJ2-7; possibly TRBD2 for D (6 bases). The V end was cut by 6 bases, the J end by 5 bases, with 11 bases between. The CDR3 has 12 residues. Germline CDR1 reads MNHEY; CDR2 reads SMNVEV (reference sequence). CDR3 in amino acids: CASSGSIDEQYF. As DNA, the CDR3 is TGTGCCAGCAGCGGGAGCATCGACGAGCAGTACTTC.

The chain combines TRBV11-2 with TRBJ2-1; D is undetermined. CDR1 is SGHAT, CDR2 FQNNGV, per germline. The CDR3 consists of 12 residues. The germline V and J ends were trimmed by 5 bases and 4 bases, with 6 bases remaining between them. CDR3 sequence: CASSQSYNEQFF. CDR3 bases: TGTGCCAGCAGCCAGTCTTACAATGAGCAGTTCTTC.

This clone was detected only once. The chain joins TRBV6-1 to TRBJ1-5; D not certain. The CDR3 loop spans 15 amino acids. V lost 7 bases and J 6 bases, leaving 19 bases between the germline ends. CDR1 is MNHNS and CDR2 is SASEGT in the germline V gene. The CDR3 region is CASMSSGMGTQPQHF. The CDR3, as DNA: TGTGCCAGCATGTCATCCGGGATGGGCACTCAGCCCCAGCATTTT.

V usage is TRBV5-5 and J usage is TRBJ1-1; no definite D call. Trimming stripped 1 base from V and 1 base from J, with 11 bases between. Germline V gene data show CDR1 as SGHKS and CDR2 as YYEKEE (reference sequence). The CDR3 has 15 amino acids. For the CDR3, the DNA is TGTGCCAGCAGCTTGTATCTTGCTACGAACACTGAAGCTTTCTTT. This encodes CASSLYLATNTEAFF.

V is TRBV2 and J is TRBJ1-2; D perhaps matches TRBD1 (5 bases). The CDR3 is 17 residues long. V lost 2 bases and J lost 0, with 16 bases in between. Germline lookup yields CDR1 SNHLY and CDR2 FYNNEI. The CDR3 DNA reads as TGTGCCAGCAGTGAATTGGTTGGGGCAGGAACTAACTATGGCTACACCTTC. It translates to CASSELVGAGTNYGYTF.

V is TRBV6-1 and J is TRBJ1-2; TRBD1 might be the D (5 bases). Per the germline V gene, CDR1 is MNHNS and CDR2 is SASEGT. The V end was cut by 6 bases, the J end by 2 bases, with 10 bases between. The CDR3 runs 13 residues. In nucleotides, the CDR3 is TGTGCCAGCAGCTTGACAGTAAACTATGGCTACACCTTC. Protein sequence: CASSLTVNYGYTF.

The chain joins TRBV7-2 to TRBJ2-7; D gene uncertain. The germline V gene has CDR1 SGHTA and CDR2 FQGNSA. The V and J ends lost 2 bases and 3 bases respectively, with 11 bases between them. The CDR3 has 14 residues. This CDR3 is CASSLSTEHYEQYF. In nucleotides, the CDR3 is TGTGCCAGCAGCTTATCCACAGAACACTACGAGCAGTACTTC.

CDR3 residues: CASSFPSGGGEQFF. CDR3 nucleotide sequence: TGTGCCAGCAGTTTTCCGAGCGGGGGCGGAGAGCAGTTCTTC. This chain links TRBV27 with TRBJ2-1; 8 bases are shared with TRBD2. The V gene end was trimmed by 3 bases and the J gene end by 10 bases; junction bases not matched to a gene: 8. The CDR3 sequence is 14 residues long. Per germline, CDR1 MNHEY and CDR2 SMNVEV (reference sequence).

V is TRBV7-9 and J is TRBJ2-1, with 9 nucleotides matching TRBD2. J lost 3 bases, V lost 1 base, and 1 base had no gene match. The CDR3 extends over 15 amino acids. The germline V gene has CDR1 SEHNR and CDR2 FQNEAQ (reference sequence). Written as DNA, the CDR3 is TGTGCCAGCAGCTTAGTAGCGGGAGTCTACAATGAGCAGTTCTTC. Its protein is CASSLVAGVYNEQFF.

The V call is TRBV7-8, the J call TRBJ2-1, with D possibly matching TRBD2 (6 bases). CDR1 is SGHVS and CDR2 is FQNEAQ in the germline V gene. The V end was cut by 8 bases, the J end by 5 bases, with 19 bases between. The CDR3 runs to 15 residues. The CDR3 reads CASARGILTDNEQFF. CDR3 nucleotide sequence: TGTGCCAGCGCACGGGGGATCCTAACCGACAATGAGCAGTTCTTC.

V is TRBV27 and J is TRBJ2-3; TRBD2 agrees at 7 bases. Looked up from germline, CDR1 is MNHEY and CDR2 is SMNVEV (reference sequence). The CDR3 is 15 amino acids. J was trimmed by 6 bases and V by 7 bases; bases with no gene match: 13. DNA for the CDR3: TGTGCCAGCACGTTTAGCGGGTCGATGTTGGATACGCAGTATTTT. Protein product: CASTFSGSMLDTQYF.

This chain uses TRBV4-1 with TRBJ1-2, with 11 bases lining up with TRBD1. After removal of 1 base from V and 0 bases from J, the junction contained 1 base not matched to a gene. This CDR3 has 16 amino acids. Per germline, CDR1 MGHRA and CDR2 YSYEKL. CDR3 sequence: CASSQGGQGANYGYTF. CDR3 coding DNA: TGCGCCAGCAGCCAAGGGGGACAGGGGGCTAACTATGGCTACACCTTC.

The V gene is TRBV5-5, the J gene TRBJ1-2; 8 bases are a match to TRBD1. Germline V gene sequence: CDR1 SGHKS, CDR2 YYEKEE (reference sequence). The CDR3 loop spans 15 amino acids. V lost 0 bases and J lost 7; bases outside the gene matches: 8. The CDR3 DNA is TGTGCCAGCAGCTTGGTCGCGACAGGGGCGCTTGGCTACACCTTC. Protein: CASSLVATGALGYTF.

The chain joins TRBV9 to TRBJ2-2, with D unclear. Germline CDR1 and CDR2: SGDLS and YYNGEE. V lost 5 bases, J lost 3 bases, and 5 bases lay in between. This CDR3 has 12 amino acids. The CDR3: CASRPDTGELFF. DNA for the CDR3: TGTGCCAGCAGACCGGACACCGGGGAGCTGTTTTTT.

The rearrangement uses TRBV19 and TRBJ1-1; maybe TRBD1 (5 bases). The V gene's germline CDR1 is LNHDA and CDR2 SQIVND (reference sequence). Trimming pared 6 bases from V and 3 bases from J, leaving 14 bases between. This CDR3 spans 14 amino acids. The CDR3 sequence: CASSIRVTDTEAFF. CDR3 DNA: TGTGCCAGTAGCATCAGGGTGACGGACACTGAAGCTTTCTTT. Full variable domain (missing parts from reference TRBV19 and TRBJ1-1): DGGITQSPKYLFRKEGQNVTLSCEQNLNHDAMYWYRQDPGQGLRLIYYSQIVNDFQKGDIAEGYSVSREKKESFPLTVTSAQKNPTAFYLCASSIRVTDTEAFFGQGTRLTVV.